This TCR beta chain was documented in a study of T cell changes during pregnancy in multiple sclerosis. The CDR3 consists of 15 residues. The V and J ends lost 6 bases and 4 bases, in that order; junction bases with no gene match: 12. Germline CDR1 reads MNHEY; CDR2 reads SMNVEV (reference sequence). Measured with immunoSEQ multiplex PCR; TCRdb has only the in-frame clones, and not every one. The table has roughly 35,000 clones, roughly 90% seen once; the top ten hold around 4.1%. The specimen comprised CD8+ T cells from peripheral blood mononuclear cells, sampled after pregnancy. The chain combines TRBV27 with TRBJ2-7; 7 bases map to TRBD1. The receptor was isolated from a female donor with multiple sclerosis, enrolled in a pregnancy study. CDR3 loop: CASSHTGAGQYEQYF. DNA for the CDR3: TGTGCCAGCAGCCACACAGGGGCAGGACAGTACGAGCAGTACTTC.